This T cell receptor beta chain was recovered during a study of T cell clonotyping in hematopoietic cell transplantation (dated by TCRdb to 2020 to 2022). For context, the study as a whole: Recipient samples taken before transplant were obtained following cytoreduction. A total of 130 to 150 blood samples were collected in the study from around 40 consecutive transplant recipients and their related donors. Patient recruitment ran from late 2015 to January 2017, and follow-up continued until late 2020 or death.

The germline V gene provides CDR1 MNHNS and CDR2 SASEGT. Its CDR3 holds 13 amino acids, cysteine through phenylalanine. Only the CDR3 part of the read is kept: 39 bases, read in frame from the first base. V ends up 7 bases short and J 10 bases short, with an unmatched junction base count of 12. Remarks on this clone: No antigen is known for it. Base quality data are lacking; no much larger clone is found one base away.

TCR beta CDR3 regions were amplified from genomic DNA with the immunoSEQ assay, a bias-controlled multiplex PCR using V- and J-specific primers. In a second PCR step, a proprietary barcode and Illumina adapter sequences were attached to the CDR3 amplicons. An Illumina MiSeq instrument was used for sequencing of the CDR3 libraries. The original methods were these. Export and quality control were done with immunoSEQ Analyzer 3.0, while downstream analyses used R Bioconductor and Immunarch. Only productive rearrangements within the normalized downsampled data set were used in the calculation of repertoire metrics. Clonotypes larger than 5 templates in the normalized cohort were defined as pathologically expanded. The Inverse Simpson Index served as the measure of repertoire diversity. CMV-specificity analyses were carried out on the non-normalized data set to capture all clonotypes. TCRdb took this table from immuneACCESS and kept in-frame rearrangements with V and J called. Such tables lack part of the clones; where checked against another copy, unresolved V genes explain under half of the gap, and the rest is unexplained. That table is the source of V, J and clone size, and D and trimming were worked out from the DNA. The sample has about 20,000 clones on record, 75% to 90% of them singletons. Of the sample, about 3.7% is held by the ten largest clones.

Per the publication, the time point label means: recipient sample about 28 days before transplant, after cytoreduction. Blood from recipients was drawn about 28 days before transplant and again at days 30, 100 and 180 after transplant. Using Nuclei Lysis Solution, genomic DNA was extracted from unfractionated peripheral blood mononuclear cells that were either fresh or cryopreserved. Overall study results and their limits: The sample size was limited and the cells went unsorted, which meant the CD4 and CD8 repertoire contributions could not be told apart. Just a small fraction of recipient repertoires overlapped with donor repertoires, and more than 95% appeared de novo at the given depth. Inverse Simpson Index values from donors and from recipients before transplant predicted broader TCR repertoire diversity after transplant. After transplant, TCR diversity in recipients dropped, and pathologically expanded clonotypes climbed progressively between day 30 and day 180.

The rearrangement combines TRBV6-1 with TRBJ1-2; the central 7 bases match TRBD1. The TCR originated in a man in his late teens or twenties with biphenotypic leukemia. Some clones in this sample may be carry-over from other donors' samples. The sample was peripheral blood mononuclear cells, taken before stem cell transplant. The DNA sequence is as follows: TGTGCCAGCACCAGATCCTCAGGGGGTGACTACACCTTC. Protein translation: CASTRSSGGDYTF.